Detailed here is one T cell receptor beta chain. Its target is unknown. Sequencing templates came from extracted RNA that was reverse transcribed into cDNA. The assay was immunoSEQ multiplex PCR, and TCRdb's table has in-frame clones only and misses some. The profile shows about 180,000 clones, 53% of them singletons. This record belongs to a study of CD8+ T cells in alopecia areata. Study in general: Treatment comprised oral tofacitinib, 5 to 10 mg twice daily, in treated patients. Percentage of affected scalp area was the basis on which treated patients' severity was scored.

Trimming left V 5 bases short and J 2 bases short, with 4 bases between. The CDR3 length is 12 residues. Germline loops: CDR1 SQVTM, CDR2 ANQGSEA. Notes on the study in general: Especially in alopecia totalis/universalis, lesional scalp showed greater clonality than normal scalp did. Significant decreases in scalp clonality and expanded CD8+ clones followed tofacitinib treatment.

Treatment noted: oral pan-JAK inhibitor, 5-10 mg twice daily. V usage is TRBV29-1 and J usage is TRBJ2-6; D gene uncertain. The material was CD8+ T cells sorted from blood, obtained at week 24, from a patient treated with tofacitinib. The sequence was collected from a human donor with alopecia areata. CDR3 sequence: CSVYAGANVLTF. The CDR3 bases are TGCAGCGTTTATGCTGGGGCCAACGTCCTGACTTTC.